The 21 T cell receptor beta chains in this list originate from one sample, sequenced in a study of T-cell reconstitution after alpha-beta-depleted transplantation in children. Preparation of the TCRbeta library involved a method that used unique molecular identifiers. TCRdb processed the PCR reads anew with MiXCR; each CDR3 protein has one entry. The sample includes 350,000 to 500,000 distinct CDR3 sequences, 43% of them seen just once. This sample comprised PBMCs, obtained before TCRalphabeta/CD19-depleted stem cell transplant. The receptors were sampled from a girl aged 2-9 years with aplastic anemia, due to receive a stem cell transplant.

This clonotype was recorded a few times. V gene TRBV29-1 combines with J gene TRBJ1-2; D is uncertain. The CDR3 spans 13 residues. Germline CDR1 reads SQVTM; CDR2 reads ANQGSEA. Between the trimmed V and J ends, which lost 7 bases and 4 bases, there was a span of 16 bases. The CDR3 reads CSADVRATYGYTF. The CDR3 bases are TGCAGCGCTGATGTTCGGGCCACCTATGGCTACACCTTC.

This chain uses TRBV28 with TRBJ2-3, with a weak D call TRBD2 (6 bases). Trimming took off 4 bases at V and 1 base at J, with 12 bases between the two ends. The CDR3 is 15 amino acids. CDR1 and CDR2 from the germline V gene are MDHEN and SYDVKM. Here the CDR3 reads CASSSWRVGTDTQYF. In DNA form, the CDR3 reads TGTGCCAGCAGTTCTTGGAGGGTAGGCACAGATACGCAGTATTTT.

J is TRBJ1-4 and V is TRBV20-1, with TRBD1 identical over 7 bases. V was pared by 4 bases and J by 8 bases, with 1 base of the junction left unmatched. Looked up from germline, CDR1 is DFQATT and CDR2 is SNEGSKA (reference sequence). The CDR3 contains 11 residues. The DNA for the CDR3 is TGCAGTGCTACGGGACAGGAAAAACTGTTTTTT. It encodes CSATGQEKLFF.

The chain joins TRBV12-3 or TRBV12-4 to TRBJ1-1; no firm D call. Trimming pared 6 bases from V and 6 bases from J, leaving 20 bases between. The length of the CDR3 is 15 residues. Here the CDR3 DNA reads TGTGCCAGCAGACCGACTCGACGGGAAGCGGCTGAAGCTTTCTTT. This gives the protein CASRPTRREAAEAFF.

This chain uses TRBV6-5 with TRBJ2-6; D unresolved. The CDR3 runs to 17 residues. From germline, CDR1 is MNHEY and CDR2 SVGAGI. V lost 0 bases and J 0 bases, leaving 9 bases between the germline ends. The CDR3 here is CASSYSSVSSGANVLTF. CDR3 sequence (DNA): TGTGCCAGCAGTTACTCGAGTGTTAGCTCTGGGGCCAACGTCCTGACTTTC.

J is TRBJ2-7 and V is TRBV14; D possibly corresponds to TRBD2 (5 bases). The length of the CDR3 is 16 residues. V lost 4 bases to trimming and J lost 2 bases, with 18 bases between them. Per germline, CDR1 SGHDN and CDR2 FVKESK. CDR3 in amino acids: CASSPGLRRGTYEQYF. The CDR3 DNA sequence: TGTGCCAGCAGCCCAGGACTTCGACGGGGAACCTACGAGCAGTACTTC.

This clonotype appeared many times. The chain combines TRBV7-9 with TRBJ2-1, with 7 bases aligning to TRBD1. This CDR3 is 15 amino acids long. Trimming removed 5 bases from V and 2 bases from J; junction bases left unmatched: 6. Germline V CDR1 and CDR2: SEHNR, FQNEAQ (reference sequence). The DNA for the CDR3 is TGTGCCAGCAGCCCCCGGGACAGTACCTACAATGAGCAGTTCTTC. Its protein product is CASSPRDSTYNEQFF.

The rearrangement uses TRBV15 and TRBJ2-2; the D is unclear. The CDR3 length is 14 residues. V dropped 3 bases and J dropped 7 bases, with 12 bases sitting between them. Looked up from germline, CDR1 is LNHNV and CDR2 is YYDKDF (reference sequence). As DNA, the CDR3 is TGTGCCACCAGCAGCGGTTGGCAAGGCGGGGAGCTGTTTTTT. It codes for CATSSGWQGGELFF.

This clonotype was seen a few times. J is TRBJ1-5 and V is TRBV6-1; 9 nucleotides match TRBD1. V dropped 6 bases and J dropped 6; count of bases not matched to a gene: 9. CDR1 is MNHNS, CDR2 SASEGT, per germline. The CDR3 is 15 amino acids. CDR3 coding DNA: TGTGCCAGCAGGGCCGGGACAGGGCCGGGTCAGCCCCAGCATTTT. Amino acids: CASRAGTGPGQPQHF.

This clonotype was seen more than once but under ten times. This chain uses TRBV7-3 with TRBJ2-1, with 7 bases lining up with TRBD1. The CDR3 covers 12 residues. Trimming removed 5 bases from V and 13 bases from J; junction bases left unmatched: 8. From germline, CDR1 is SGHTA and CDR2 FQGTGA. In DNA form, the CDR3 reads TGTGCCAGCAGCAACCAGGGACAGACCCAGTTCTTC. Amino acid sequence: CASSNQGQTQFF.

The gene calls are TRBV15 and TRBJ1-5, with D possibly being TRBD1 (5 bases). The CDR3 is made up of 15 amino acids. The germline V gene encodes CDR1 LNHNV and CDR2 YYDKDF (reference sequence). V was pared by 4 bases and J by 1 base, with 11 bases between. CDR3 in DNA: TGTGCCACCAGCACCCGACGACAGAGCAATCAGCCCCAGCATTTT. It translates to CATSTRRQSNQPQHF.

This clonotype has at least ten counts. The chain has TRBV20-1 and TRBJ2-1; 9 nucleotides line up with TRBD2. The CDR3 consists of 14 residues. Germline values: CDR1 DFQATT, CDR2 SNEGSKA (reference sequence). The trim removed 0 bases at V and 8 bases at J, leaving 5 bases unmatched. Here the CDR3 reads CSAREGLAKDEQFF. The CDR3 region has the DNA TGCAGTGCTAGAGAGGGACTAGCAAAGGATGAGCAGTTCTTC.

This clonotype has more than one count but fewer than ten. The chain recombines TRBV5-1 with TRBJ2-3; either TRBD1 or TRBD2 may fit D (5 bases each). Germline-derived CDR1 and CDR2 are SGHRS and YFSETQ. Trimming pared 6 bases from V and 3 bases from J, leaving 11 bases between. The length of the CDR3 is 13 residues. This CDR3 reads CASTGTVTDTQYF. The CDR3, as DNA: TGCGCCAGCACCGGGACCGTTACAGATACGCAGTATTTT.

The rearrangement links TRBV20-1 to TRBJ2-7; 9 bases fit TRBD1. The V gene's germline CDR1 is DFQATT and CDR2 SNEGSKA (reference sequence). V was clipped by 2 bases and J by 5 bases; unmatched bases: 7. The CDR3 spans 14 residues. The CDR3 bases are TGCAGTGCTAGACCGGGACAGGGAAGCCACGAGCAGTACTTC. Its translation: CSARPGQGSHEQYF.

Only a few counts were recorded for this clonotype. At one of its ends the junction is not consistent with the germline gene, which may arise from a read error. The genes are TRBV20-1 and TRBJ2-3, with 10 bases lining up with TRBD2. This CDR3 is built from 15 residues. The V gene's germline CDR1 is DFQATT and CDR2 SNEGSKA (reference sequence). The CDR3 nucleotides read TGCAGTGCTAGTCCTAGCGGGAGTGGCACAGATACGCATTATTTT. This sequence encodes CSASPSGSGTDTHYF.

The chain links TRBV18 to TRBJ1-5; 7 bases fit TRBD1. This CDR3 contains 18 residues. Germline lookup yields CDR1 KGHSH and CDR2 LQKENI. V dropped 6 bases and J dropped 0; count of bases not matched to a gene: 14. As DNA, the CDR3 is TGTGCCAGCTCTAGGGACAGTCAAGGCAGCTATAGCAATCAGCCCCAGCATTTT. Translated: CASSRDSQGSYSNQPQHF.

In its sample, this clonotype was seen many times. The chain is built from TRBV20-1 and TRBJ2-3; TRBD1 agrees at 12 bases. The CDR3 has 15 residues. Per the germline V gene, CDR1 is DFQATT and CDR2 is SNEGSKA (reference sequence). V was clipped by 4 bases and J by 2 bases; unmatched bases: 4. The CDR3 nucleotides are TGCAGTGCTACGGGGACAGGGGGCATCACAGATACGCAGTATTTT. Residues: CSATGTGGITDTQYF.

This clonotype turned up a few times. The chain is built from TRBV9 and TRBJ2-3; 7 positions match TRBD2. V dropped 4 bases and J dropped 2; count of bases not matched to a gene: 7. Germline V gene sequence: CDR1 SGDLS, CDR2 YYNGEE. This CDR3 is 15 amino acids long. CDR3 sequence: CASSPTAGTTDTQYF. The CDR3 region has the DNA TGTGCCAGCAGCCCCACAGCGGGAACCACAGATACGCAGTATTTT.

This clonotype showed up many times. The rearrangement uses TRBV3-1 and TRBJ2-3; no clear D. The CDR3 runs to 13 residues. The V gene's germline CDR1 is LGHDT and CDR2 YNNKEL (reference sequence). The V gene lost 3 bases and the J gene lost 2 bases, with 6 bases spanning the gap. The CDR3 reads CASSQAVTDTQYF. CDR3 sequence (DNA): TGTGCCAGCAGCCAGGCGGTCACAGATACGCAGTATTTT.

This clonotype has only one observation. The gene calls are TRBV24-1 and TRBJ2-1; tentatively, D is TRBD2 (6 bases). The CDR3 is 17 amino acids. V lost 3 bases and J 0 bases, leaving 14 bases between the germline ends. Germline V CDR1 and CDR2: KGHDR, SFDVKD. CDR3 nucleotide sequence: TGTGCCACCAGTGATCCGGGACTTATAAGCTCCTACAATGAGCAGTTCTTC. It codes for CATSDPGLISSYNEQFF.

This chain uses TRBV5-8 with TRBJ2-7, with a tentative D call TRBD2 (5 bases). The ends were cut back, 1 base at V and 2 bases at J, with 10 bases in the middle. Germline V gives CDR1 SGHTS, CDR2 YDEGEE. The CDR3 runs 14 residues. The CDR3 nucleotides are TGTGCCAGCAGCTTGCGGGGAAAAACCTACGAGCAGTACTTC. This sequence encodes CASSLRGKTYEQYF.